This TCR beta chain was recovered during a study of T cells in Graves' hyperthyroidism and ophthalmopathy. Study-level results: Peripheral blood also featured most of the thyroid clonotypes expanded above 0.001.

The germline gives CDR1 MNHEY, CDR2 SMNVEV (reference sequence). This CDR3 spans 13 amino acids. Between the trimmed V and J ends, which lost 0 bases and 6 bases, there was a span of 7 bases. This clonotype was found a few times. What it binds is not known. For ophthalmopathy patients, the Clinical Activity Score was at least 3 and the NOSPECS grade at least 4; duration was under 3 months. Criteria for exclusion of patients were uncontrolled infection, other autoimmune disease, pregnancy or lactation. On the basis of clinical symptoms, serum thyroxine and TRAb, thyroid ultrasound and orbital computed tomography, diagnoses were made. Amplification targeted TCR beta CDR3 regions from RNA transcripts. When the TCR CDR3 underwent first-round RT-PCR, the HTBI primer set was used. TCRdb called the multiplex PCR reads again in MiXCR, with one record for every CDR3 protein. The sample lists a few hundred thousand distinct CDR3 sequences, approximately 23% occurring once.

The sample was blood. The origin of this receptor is a woman aged 70 to 79 with Graves' ophthalmopathy. The J gene is TRBJ2-3, the V gene TRBV27; D is unclear. CDR3 nucleotides: TGTGCCAGCAGTTTATCGATGGGTGATACGCAGTATTTT. Translating it yields CASSLSMGDTQYF.